This is a list of T cell receptor beta chains from one sample in a study of blood T cell repertoires in COVID-19. The repertoire was sequenced with immunoSEQ multiplex PCR; TCRdb's copy has only in-frame clones and lacks some. The repertoire has tens of thousands of clones, about 85% of them found once; the top ten carry 14%. Sample: peripheral blood. Receptors originate from a woman aged 70-85 years with acute or convalescent COVID-19. CDR3s leave out the opening cysteine and the closing phenylalanine or tryptophan. Fields, in order: V gene, clone size, J gene, D gene, CDR3 protein. The D gene is left open where the match is weak. Where a row states a size, it is once, few, many or the class of an expanded clone; other rows omit it.

v_gene: TRBV9; abundance: NA; j_gene: TRBJ2-5; d_gene: NA; CDR3aa: ASSVVGGVGTQY
v_gene: TRBV15; abundance: few; j_gene: TRBJ2-3; d_gene: TRBD2; CDR3aa: ATSRISGGPDTQY
v_gene: TRBV19; abundance: NA; j_gene: TRBJ2-3; d_gene: NA; CDR3aa: ASRALTADTQY
v_gene: TRBV5-6; abundance: NA; j_gene: TRBJ2-1; d_gene: NA; CDR3aa: ASNKGVAYNEQF
v_gene: TRBV14; abundance: NA; j_gene: TRBJ1-1; d_gene: TRBD1; CDR3aa: ASSQEGARGLVLNTEAF
v_gene: TRBV9; abundance: NA; j_gene: TRBJ2-4; d_gene: NA; CDR3aa: ASSVDPSFAKNIQY
v_gene: TRBV9; abundance: NA; j_gene: TRBJ1-2; d_gene: TRBD1; CDR3aa: ASSVEARTGDRQQANYGYT
v_gene: TRBV7-9; abundance: NA; j_gene: TRBJ2-1; d_gene: NA; CDR3aa: ASSLFAPPNEQF
v_gene: TRBV4-1; abundance: NA; j_gene: TRBJ2-5; d_gene: TRBD2; CDR3aa: ASSQAPGASGGGETQY
v_gene: TRBV5-5; abundance: NA; j_gene: TRBJ1-1; d_gene: TRBD1; CDR3aa: ASSWGTGDTEAF
v_gene: TRBV10-3; abundance: NA; j_gene: TRBJ1-6; d_gene: NA; CDR3aa: AISEEGQHNSPLH
v_gene: TRBV6-2/TRBV6-3; abundance: NA; j_gene: TRBJ1-4; d_gene: NA; CDR3aa: ASSYGRGATNEKLF
v_gene: TRBV7-7; abundance: NA; j_gene: TRBJ2-1; d_gene: NA; CDR3aa: ASSLDRENEQF
v_gene: TRBV10-1; abundance: NA; j_gene: TRBJ2-5; d_gene: NA; CDR3aa: ASSAGTKETQY
v_gene: TRBV15; abundance: NA; j_gene: TRBJ1-3; d_gene: NA; CDR3aa: ATSRDITASGNTIY
v_gene: TRBV6-5; abundance: once; j_gene: TRBJ2-6; d_gene: NA; CDR3aa: ASSSDRQTNVLT
v_gene: TRBV19; abundance: NA; j_gene: TRBJ2-3; d_gene: TRBD2; CDR3aa: ASSISGSTDTQY
v_gene: TRBV5-1; abundance: few; j_gene: TRBJ1-2; d_gene: TRBD1; CDR3aa: ASSLDRGDYGYT
v_gene: TRBV6-5; abundance: NA; j_gene: TRBJ1-5; d_gene: TRBD1; CDR3aa: ASRDREGDQPQH
v_gene: TRBV3-1/TRBV3-2; abundance: few; j_gene: TRBJ2-1; d_gene: TRBD2; CDR3aa: ASSLGRLAGDNEQF
v_gene: TRBV7-2; abundance: NA; j_gene: TRBJ1-2; d_gene: TRBD1; CDR3aa: ASSLPRRQGQGYT
v_gene: TRBV24-1; abundance: few; j_gene: TRBJ1-5; d_gene: NA; CDR3aa: ATSQNSNQPQH
v_gene: TRBV7-8; abundance: once; j_gene: TRBJ2-1; d_gene: NA; CDR3aa: ASSLEPNEQF
v_gene: TRBV19; abundance: few; j_gene: TRBJ2-3; d_gene: TRBD1; CDR3aa: ASKDDRDGTDTQY
v_gene: TRBV15; abundance: once; j_gene: TRBJ1-2; d_gene: TRBD1; CDR3aa: ATSSGRTGFYGYT
v_gene: TRBV18; abundance: few; j_gene: TRBJ1-3; d_gene: TRBD1; CDR3aa: ASSPEGASSSGNTIY
v_gene: TRBV11-3; abundance: NA; j_gene: TRBJ2-2; d_gene: NA; CDR3aa: ASSSGRGGTGELF
v_gene: TRBV5-6; abundance: NA; j_gene: TRBJ1-1; d_gene: TRBD1; CDR3aa: ASSARTGFDTEAF
v_gene: TRBV28; abundance: NA; j_gene: TRBJ2-5; d_gene: NA; CDR3aa: ASSHPLGGPKTQY
v_gene: TRBV9; abundance: NA; j_gene: TRBJ2-2; d_gene: TRBD1; CDR3aa: ASSAYLTGGPGELF
v_gene: TRBV23-1; abundance: once; j_gene: TRBJ1-5; d_gene: TRBD1; CDR3aa: ASSQRDRGDSQPQH
v_gene: TRBV6-5; abundance: NA; j_gene: TRBJ1-5; d_gene: TRBD1; CDR3aa: ASSRGQGDQPQH
v_gene: TRBV29-1; abundance: NA; j_gene: TRBJ2-1; d_gene: NA; CDR3aa: SVDRSGFSYNEQF
v_gene: TRBV27; abundance: once; j_gene: TRBJ2-1; d_gene: TRBD2; CDR3aa: ASSLFSGRANNEQF
v_gene: TRBV7-9; abundance: NA; j_gene: TRBJ2-5; d_gene: NA; CDR3aa: ASSSPGQEETQY
v_gene: TRBV9; abundance: NA; j_gene: TRBJ2-3; d_gene: TRBD2; CDR3aa: ASSVGIAGDNTDTQY
v_gene: TRBV6-2/TRBV6-3; abundance: once; j_gene: TRBJ1-5; d_gene: NA; CDR3aa: ASSYSTPGGDQPQH
v_gene: TRBV5-1; abundance: once; j_gene: TRBJ2-1; d_gene: TRBD2; CDR3aa: ASKLAGVSYNEQF
v_gene: TRBV10-3; abundance: NA; j_gene: TRBJ2-2; d_gene: TRBD1; CDR3aa: AISWTGNTGELF
v_gene: TRBV6-5; abundance: NA; j_gene: TRBJ1-2; d_gene: NA; CDR3aa: ASSYSKGGVAYGYT
v_gene: TRBV9; abundance: NA; j_gene: TRBJ1-2; d_gene: NA; CDR3aa: ASSSRGLDGYT
v_gene: TRBV5-8; abundance: NA; j_gene: TRBJ2-3; d_gene: NA; CDR3aa: ASSPNSGRGSADTQY
v_gene: TRBV30; abundance: NA; j_gene: TRBJ1-1; d_gene: NA; CDR3aa: AWTQSNTEAF
v_gene: TRBV6-1; abundance: NA; j_gene: TRBJ1-1; d_gene: NA; CDR3aa: ASSEVATVNTEAF